Sequencing of this T cell receptor beta chain was carried out in a study of T cell repertoires in cytomegalovirus infection. Study background: Indications came from public TCR beta signatures; they pointed to CMV infection and to a matching HLA type. Points from the study as a whole: Ex vivo responses were dominated by HLA-C-restricted CMV-specific TCR beta clonotypes.

The CDR3 has 14 residues. Trimming took off 5 bases at V and 1 base at J, with 11 bases between the two ends. Germline assignment: CDR1 SGHVS and CDR2 FNYEAQ. This clonotype was counted a few times. What it binds is not known. MiXCR was run by TCRdb on the reads, yielding one entry per CDR3 protein. The table includes fewer than 650,000 distinct CDR3 sequences, just under 40% detected once. The rearrangement uses TRBV7-6 and TRBJ1-1; D gene unclear. The TCR was taken from a human donor in good health (CMV status not recorded). Some clones in this sample may be carry-over from other donors' samples. This material consisted of cultured PBMCs, taken from culture after CMV antigen stimulation. CDR3 sequence: CASSPGTTNTEAFF. The CDR3 DNA sequence: TGTGCCAGCAGCCCAGGAACGACGAACACTGAAGCTTTCTTT. The full variable domain, completed using reference TRBV7-6 and TRBJ1-1, is GAGVSQSPRYKVTKRGQDVALRCDPISGHVSLYWYRQALGQGPEFLTYFNYEAQQDKSGLPNDRFSAERPEGSISTLTIQRTEQRDSAMYRCASSPGTTNTEAFFGQGTRLTVV.